Shown below are 18 T cell receptor beta chains from a single sample sequenced in a study of tissue T cells after allogeneic stem cell transplantation. Time point denoted: mouse harvest day 14 after allogeneic transplant. Each mouse received 10^7 T-cell-depleted marrow cells plus 10^6 splenic CD5+ T cells by tail vein. Data came from immunoSEQ multiplex PCR; TCRdb stores just in-frame clones and leaves some out. Of roughly 4,700 clones listed, around 32% are singletons. Sequencing was performed on skin. The receptors originated from a female BALB/c mouse given C57BL/6 T cells with graft-versus-host disease after an allogeneic hematopoietic cell transplant.

This clone is medium-sized within its sample. Mouse germline and gene names are used. The read halts 1 residue ahead of the CDR3 end, with the missing end drawn from the germline J gene. The chain recombines TRBV4 with TRBJ2-7, with 7 bases lining up with TRBD2. The CDR3 has 14 residues. The J segment lost 0 bases and the V segment lost 3 bases, leaving 2 bases of the junction unmatched. Germline V CDR1 and CDR2: LGHDT, YNNKQL (reference sequence). Incomplete CDR3 DNA: TGTGCCAGCAGCTACTGGGGGAGCTCCTATGAACAGTAC. Protein product: CASSYWGSSYEQY. The complete CDR3 sequence is CASSYWGSSYEQYF.

This clone was counted between two and nine times. Germline and genes: mouse. The read halts 1 residue ahead of the CDR3 end, with the missing end drawn from the germline J gene. This rearrangement joins TRBV26 to TRBJ1-2; D unresolved. The CDR3 is 14 amino acids. The germline CDR1 and CDR2 sequences are KGHPV and FQNQEV (reference sequence). V lost 0 bases and J lost 0, with 5 bases in between. This chain's CDR3 is CASSLSSANSDYTF. The CDR3 DNA, read in part, is TGTGCCAGCAGTCTGTCGTCCGCAAACTCCGACTACACC.

As for this clone: Gene names follow the mouse nomenclature. The DNA ends 1 residue before the CDR3 does, and the rest of the CDR3 is filled in from the germline J gene. The chain has TRBV26 and TRBJ1-2; the D gene is possibly TRBD1 (6 bases). The CDR3 spans 13 residues. V was shortened by 3 bases and J by 3 bases, with 8 bases between the two germline ends. Germline assignment: CDR1 KGHPV and CDR2 FQNQEV (reference sequence). Partial CDR3 DNA: TGTGCCAGCAGTCTCGGGGGGCACTCCGACTACACC. Encoded protein: CASSLGGHSDYT. Given in full, the CDR3 is CASSLGGHSDYTF.

This clone was picked up a small number of times. Gene and germline names: mouse. The CDR3 end falls 1 residue outside the read, so it is completed with the germline J gene. V usage is TRBV13-3 and J usage is TRBJ1-3, with TRBD1 identical over 8 bases. The J segment lost 2 bases and the V segment lost 4 bases, leaving 2 bases of the junction unmatched. CDR3 size: 14 residues. In germline, CDR1 is NNHDY, CDR2 SYVADS. The CDR3 is CASSRTGTGNTLYF. Partial CDR3 DNA: TGTGCCAGCAGTAGGACAGGGACTGGAAATACGCTCTAT.

This clone was seen a few times. Gene names and germline match the mouse. The read halts 1 residue ahead of the CDR3 end, with the missing end drawn from the germline J gene. V and J are TRBV12-2 and TRBJ2-5; D uncertain. Trimming shortened V by 0 bases and J by 2 bases, and 8 bases separated the two germline ends. Per the germline V gene, CDR1 is SGHLS and CDR2 is HYDKME. CDR3 size: 14 residues. The sequenced part of the CDR3 DNA is TGTGCCAGCTCTCTCGACCGGGGCCAAGACACCCAGTAC. Amino acids: CASSLDRGQDTQY. The CDR3 in its entirety is CASSLDRGQDTQYF.

Regarding this clone: Gene names are mouse gene names. The sequenced fragment ends 1 residue before the CDR3 boundary, so the rest is inferred from the germline J gene. V gene TRBV12-2 combines with J gene TRBJ2-5, with TRBD2 identical over 9 bases. CDR3 length equals 14 residues. CDR1 SGHLS and CDR2 HYDKME come from the germline V gene. With V trimmed by 1 base and J by 6 bases, 4 bases remained unmatched. The sequenced CDR3 bases are TGTGCCAGCTCTCTGGGACTGGGAGGGGACACCCAGTAC. Translation: CASSLGLGGDTQY. The entire CDR3 sequence reads CASSLGLGGDTQYF.

This clone was seen a handful of times. Gene and germline names: mouse. The read terminates 1 residue ahead of where the CDR3 ends, so the germline J gene completes it. The sample has other DNA sequences that encode this CDR3 too. The chain carries TRBV26 and TRBJ1-1; D perhaps matches TRBD1 (6 bases). Between the trimmed V and J ends, which lost 2 bases and 0 bases, there was a span of 7 bases. The CDR3 runs to 14 residues. Germline loops: CDR1 KGHPV, CDR2 FQNQEV (reference sequence). The part of the CDR3 DNA that was read is TGTGCCAGCAGTCTGACAGGGACAAACACAGAAGTCTTC. Translated, it gives CASSLTGTNTEVF. The whole CDR3 is CASSLTGTNTEVFF. Full variable domain (rest looked up from reference TRBV26 and TRBJ1-1): NSKVIQTPRYLVKGQGQKAKMRCIPEKGHPVVFWYQQNKNNEFKFLINFQNQEVLQQIDMTEKRFSAECPSNSPCSLEIQSSEAGDSALYLCASSLTGTNTEVFFGKGTRLTVV.

Concerning this clone itself: Mouse germline and gene names are used. The read terminates 1 residue ahead of where the CDR3 ends, so the germline J gene completes it. This chain links TRBV19 with TRBJ2-4; TRBD2 agrees at 9 bases. Germline values: CDR1 FNHDT, CDR2 SITEND (reference sequence). Trimming cost V 5 bases and J 1 base; bases outside gene matches: 5. The CDR3 has 15 residues. The CDR3: CASSPRLGGQNTLYF. The CDR3 DNA, read in part, is TGTGCCAGCAGCCCTCGACTGGGGGGTCAAAACACCTTGTAC.

This clone showed up just once. Genes here carry mouse names. The CDR3 end is not reached by the read, which stops 1 residue before it; the germline J gene fills it in. V usage is TRBV13-2 and J usage is TRBJ2-7; 7 bases are a match to TRBD1. Germline V gene sequence: CDR1 NNHNN, CDR2 SYGAGS (reference sequence). Unmatched junction bases numbered 1, after V lost 1 base and J lost 0 bases. This CDR3 region has 14 residues. CDR3 DNA (partial): TGTGCCAGCGGTGATCGGACAGGCTCCTATGAACAGTAC. Its translation: CASGDRTGSYEQY. From start to end, the CDR3 is CASGDRTGSYEQYF.

For this clone: Gene labels here are mouse ones. The sequenced part of the CDR3 DNA is TGTGCCCCGGCGGACAGGGGGTTCGAAAGATTATTT. This gives the protein CAPADRGFERLF. From start to end, the CDR3 is CAPADRGFERLFF. The gene calls are TRBV4 and TRBJ1-4; 10 bases agree with TRBD1. The read terminates 1 residue before the CDR3 end, so the remaining end is supplied by the germline J gene. In germline, CDR1 is LGHDT, CDR2 YNNKQL (reference sequence). Trimming cost V 11 bases and J 7 bases; bases outside gene matches: 7. The CDR3 loop spans 13 amino acids.

Concerning this clone: Germline and genes here are mouse. The observed sequence ends 1 residue before the CDR3 terminus, with the missing tail filled in from the germline J gene. The chain recombines TRBV1 with TRBJ1-4; D not certain. The V gene lost 1 base and the J gene lost 0 bases, with 3 bases spanning the gap. Germline CDR1 NSQYPW, CDR2 LRSPGD (reference sequence). The CDR3 is made up of 14 amino acids. The CDR3 DNA, read in part, is TGCACCTGCAGTGCAGTTATTTCCAACGAAAGATTATTT. Residues: CTCSAVISNERLF. The whole CDR3 region reads CTCSAVISNERLFF.

A word on this clone: Mouse names are used for the genes. Read sequence stops 1 residue before the CDR3 end, and the germline J gene provides the missing end. The J gene is TRBJ2-2, the V gene TRBV26; tentatively, D is TRBD2 (5 bases). The CDR3 is 15 amino acids. Germline V lookup: CDR1 KGHPV, CDR2 FQNQEV (reference sequence). V dropped 2 bases and J dropped 0 bases, with 7 bases sitting between them. This chain's CDR3 is CASSLGLANTGQLYF. CDR3 bases read: TGTGCCAGCAGTCTGGGACTCGCAAACACCGGGCAGCTCTAC.

As to this clone: Gene names are the mouse ones. The read comes to an end 1 residue before the CDR3 does, leaving the germline J gene to fill in the end. V and J are TRBV23 and TRBJ1-4. The CDR3 is made up of 13 amino acids. Per germline, CDR1 KGHTA and CDR2 FQNQQP. The DNA read from the CDR3 is TGCTCCAGCAGCGGGGGGGCCAACGAAAGATTATTT. Amino acids: CSSSGGANERLF. The whole CDR3 protein reads CSSSGGANERLFF. Complete variable domain (other parts from reference TRBV23 and TRBJ1-4): DAAVTQKPRYLIKMKGQEAEMKCIPEKGHTAVFWYQQKQSKELKFLIYFQNQQPLDQIDMVKERFSAVCPSSSLCSLGIRTCEAEDSALYLCSSSGGANERLFFGHGTKLSVL.

This clone has a handful of counts. The germline and genes are mouse ones. The read comes to an end 1 residue before the CDR3 does, leaving the germline J gene to fill in the end. The sample carries other DNA sequences with the same CDR3. J is TRBJ1-1 and V is TRBV26; D is uncertain. Trimming pared 3 bases from V and 1 base from J, leaving 3 bases between. The CDR3 runs 12 residues. Per the germline V gene, CDR1 is KGHPV and CDR2 is FQNQEV (reference sequence). CDR3 DNA, as far as it was read: TGTGCCAGCAGTCTAGAAAACACAGAAGTCTTC. Amino acid sequence: CASSLENTEVF. The full CDR3 protein reads CASSLENTEVFF. Supplemented by reference TRBV26 and TRBJ1-1, the full variable domain reads NSKVIQTPRYLVKGQGQKAKMRCIPEKGHPVVFWYQQNKNNEFKFLINFQNQEVLQQIDMTEKRFSAECPSNSPCSLEIQSSEAGDSALYLCASSLENTEVFFGKGTRLTVV.

Concerning this clone itself: Mouse names are used for the genes. The read is 1 residue too short to cover the CDR3 end, so that end is filled in from the germline J gene. The V call is TRBV26, the J call TRBJ1-1; a possible D gene is TRBD1 (5 bases). V was trimmed by 3 bases and J by 4 bases, leaving 9 bases between them. The germline gives CDR1 KGHPV, CDR2 FQNQEV (reference sequence). The CDR3 extends over 13 amino acids. CDR3 bases read: TGTGCCAGCAGTCTCGGGGGGGGCACAGAAGTCTTC. Residues: CASSLGGGTEVF. The full CDR3 reads CASSLGGGTEVFF.

With regard to this clone: All gene names here are mouse names. The DNA ends 1 residue before the CDR3 does, and the rest of the CDR3 is filled in from the germline J gene. The chain uses TRBV23 and TRBJ2-1; the table calls TRBD1, which could not be checked here. The CDR3 contains 14 residues. Germline assignment: CDR1 KGHTA and CDR2 FQNQQP. CDR3 amino acids: CSSSQSTVYAEQFF. Partial CDR3 DNA: TGCTCCAGCAGTCAATCGACAGTTTATGCTGAGCAGTTC.

This clone has just a few counts. Gene names are mouse gene names. The CDR3 extends 1 residue past the end of the read, so its final part is completed from the germline J gene. The rearrangement uses TRBV26 and TRBJ2-3, with TRBD1 as a possible D gene (6 bases). CDR1 KGHPV and CDR2 FQNQEV come from the germline V gene (reference sequence). The CDR3 spans 14 residues. V was clipped by 4 bases and J by 0 bases, with 8 bases between them. CDR3 DNA (partial): TGTGCCAGCAGTCCACAGGGAAGTGCAGAAACGCTGTAT. Protein: CASSPQGSAETLY. The full CDR3 protein is CASSPQGSAETLYF.

By share, this clone counts as medium-sized. The germline and genes are mouse ones. The read terminates 1 residue before the CDR3 end, so the remaining end is supplied by the germline J gene. The rearrangement joins TRBV26 to TRBJ2-4, with TRBD2 identical over 14 bases. The CDR3 sequence is 17 residues long. CDR1 KGHPV and CDR2 FQNQEV come from the germline V gene (reference sequence). After removal of 4 bases from V and 0 bases from J, the junction contained 3 bases not matched to a gene. The chain's CDR3 is CASSPGTGGASQNTLYF. The DNA read from the CDR3 is TGTGCCAGCAGTCCCGGGACTGGGGGGGCGAGTCAAAACACCTTGTAC.